A selection of T cell receptor beta chains follows, all from one sample in a study of T cells in Graves' hyperthyroidism and ophthalmopathy. TCRdb re-called the multiplex PCR reads with MiXCR, one entry per CDR3 protein. Counted here are about 690,000 distinct CDR3 sequences, 17% occurring once; the ten biggest clones make up about a sixth. The sequencing input was blood. These receptors all come from a man over 45 with Graves' hyperthyroidism. CDR3s include the opening cysteine and the closing phenylalanine or tryptophan. The D gene is left open where the match is weak. Size tells how often a clone was seen (once, few, many) or the class of an expanded clone, and some rows leave it out.

TGTGCCAGCAGGCCTCAGGGAAACACCATATATTTT,CASRPQGNTIYF,TRBJ1-3,-,TRBV2,many
TGTGCCAGCAAGGCACCATCCTACGAGCAGTACTTC,CASKAPSYEQYF,TRBJ2-7,-,TRBV6-1,-
TGTGCCAGTAGTATAATCAGGAACACCGGGGAGCTGTTTTTT,CASSIIRNTGELFF,TRBJ2-2,-,TRBV19,-
TGTGCCAGCAGCCCCATTGCCCTCACTCCCTCGGGGGTCAATGAGCAGTTCTTC,CASSPIALTPSGVNEQFF,TRBJ2-1,-,TRBV7-9,many
TGTGCCAGCTCACCACCGGGGACTAGCGGGAAAGAGACCCAGTACTTC,CASSPPGTSGKETQYF,TRBJ2-5,TRBD2,TRBV18,few
TGTGCCAGCAGCTTAGCGCGACAGCGCAATCAGCCCCAGCATTTT,CASSLARQRNQPQHF,TRBJ1-5,-,TRBV7-8,many
TGTGCCAGCAGATTCGGACTAGCCGGAACCGGGGAGCTGTTTTTT,CASRFGLAGTGELFF,TRBJ2-2,TRBD2,TRBV3-1,few
TGTGCCACCAGCGGTCAGATAGCGGGAGGTGGGAATGAGCAGTTCTTC,CATSGQIAGGGNEQFF,TRBJ2-1,TRBD2,TRBV15,-
TGTGCCAGCAGCTTATTTGGAGGTTCTTGGGGGTACAATGAGCAGTTCTTC,CASSLFGGSWGYNEQFF,TRBJ2-1,-,TRBV7-3,-
TGCAGTGCTAGATTTAGCGGGAGGAGGTACAATGAGCAGTTCTTC,CSARFSGRRYNEQFF,TRBJ2-1,TRBD2,TRBV20-1,-
TGTGCCAGCAGCCATGCCGGGGAGCTGTTTTTT,CASSHAGELFF,TRBJ2-2,-,TRBV12-3/TRBV12-4,many
TGTGCCAGCAGTACAGAACAGGGAGGCTCCTACAATGAGCAGTTCTTC,CASSTEQGGSYNEQFF,TRBJ2-1,-,TRBV28,many
TGTGCCAGCAGAATCCGGGGGAGCCACGAGCAGTACTTC,CASRIRGSHEQYF,TRBJ2-7,-,TRBV27,few
TGTGCCAGCAGTTACGGGACTAGCGGGGCCTCCCATACGCAGTATTTT,CASSYGTSGASHTQYF,TRBJ2-3,TRBD2,TRBV6-5,few
TGCGCCAGCAGCTTCCCGGACCCCTCGTATGGCTACACCTTC,CASSFPDPSYGYTF,TRBJ1-2,-,TRBV5-1,-
TGTGCCAGCAGCCAAGATTCGGCAGGGCGAGGGGATGGCTACACCTTC,CASSQDSAGRGDGYTF,TRBJ1-2,-,TRBV14,many
TGTGCCAGCTCACCGTCAGAGCGCAATACGCAGTATTTT,CASSPSERNTQYF,TRBJ2-3,-,TRBV18,many
TGTGTTAGCATCCCTGGGGGGGGATTGAGACGTGGCTACACCTTC,CVSIPGGGLRRGYTF,TRBJ1-2,-,TRBV28,once
TGCAGCGTTGAAAGACGGGGGCAGGACACCGGGGAGCTGTTTTTT,CSVERRGQDTGELFF,TRBJ2-2,-,TRBV29-1,few
TGTGCCAGCAGTCTTCGGACAGGTGAAGAAAAACTGTTTTTT,CASSLRTGEEKLFF,TRBJ1-4,TRBD1,TRBV28,many
TGTGCCAGCAGCCACCAGACCCTGAGCTCCTACAATGAGCAGTTCTTC,CASSHQTLSSYNEQFF,TRBJ2-1,-,TRBV27,-
TGTGCCACCAGTGATTTCACAGGGACCGGAAACACCATATATTTT,CATSDFTGTGNTIYF,TRBJ1-3,-,TRBV24-1,few
TGTGCCAGCAGCTTAGGGGACACTTACACTGAAGCTTTCTTT,CASSLGDTYTEAFF,TRBJ1-1,-,TRBV7-6,few
TGCGCCAGCAGCTTGGCCGACAGACGGAACACTGAAGCTCTCTTT,CASSLADRRNTEALF,TRBJ1-1,-,TRBV5-1,few
TGCAGCGTTGCTCAGGGCACTAGAGGCTACACCTTC,CSVAQGTRGYTF,TRBJ1-2,-,TRBV29-1,many
TGTGCCAGCACCACGACCCAACTCGCAGATACGCAGTATTTT,CASTTTQLADTQYF,TRBJ2-3,-,TRBV11-2,few
TGTGCCAGCAGTTTAGGGGTGTTCGGGTCGACAGGGGACACCTACGAGCAGTACTTC,CASSLGVFGSTGDTYEQYF,TRBJ2-7,TRBD1,TRBV28,-
TGTGCCAGCTCTACTGTGACAAGCAATCAGCCCCAGCATTTT,CASSTVTSNQPQHF,TRBJ1-5,-,TRBV28,-
TGTGCCAGCTCTGACGGAAACTATGGCTACACCTTC,CASSDGNYGYTF,TRBJ1-2,-,TRBV2,many
TGTGCCAGCAGCTCCAGGGACAGGGGACTACCTTACGAGCAGTACTTC,CASSSRDRGLPYEQYF,TRBJ2-7,TRBD1,TRBV13,few
TGTGCCAGCAGCTCACTAGCGGGAGGAAACTACAATGAGCAGTTCTTC,CASSSLAGGNYNEQFF,TRBJ2-1,TRBD2,TRBV11-2,many
TGTGCTAGTGGTTTGGCCTCCCCAGGAAGGGAAAACACCATATATTTT,CASGLASPGRENTIYF,TRBJ1-3,-,TRBV12-5,many
TGTGCCAGTAGTATGATAGGGGTGAGTTCACCCCTCCACTTT,CASSMIGVSSPLHF,TRBJ1-6,-,TRBV19,-
TGTGCCAGCAGGTGGGACCACCACACCGGGGAGCTGTTTTTT,CASRWDHHTGELFF,TRBJ2-2,-,TRBV12-3/TRBV12-4,few
TGTGCCAGCGGGTCACAGGGAAATAATTCACCCCTCCACTTT,CASGSQGNNSPLHF,TRBJ1-6,-,TRBV27,many
TGCGCCAGCAGCCAAGTGGGGACTAGCGGTGAAGATACGCAGTATTTT,CASSQVGTSGEDTQYF,TRBJ2-3,TRBD2,TRBV4-1,many
TGTGCCAGCAGCCAACGCGGGGACGGGGCCTTAATATTAGGCTACACCTTC,CASSQRGDGALILGYTF,TRBJ1-2,-,TRBV5-5,-
TGTGCCAGCAGTTGGGGTAGCCAAGAGACCCAGTACTTC,CASSWGSQETQYF,TRBJ2-5,-,TRBV28,many
TGTGCCAGCAGCTTCGGTCACCGGAGCTACACCTTC,CASSFGHRSYTF,TRBJ1-2,-,TRBV5-6,few
TGTGCCAGCAGCTTACCGGGAGAGACAGATACGCAGTATTTT,CASSLPGETDTQYF,TRBJ2-3,-,TRBV7-9,many
TGTGCCAGCAGCCCCCGTAGCGGGAGCTTCTACGAGCAGTACTTC,CASSPRSGSFYEQYF,TRBJ2-7,TRBD2,TRBV7-9,many
TGTGCCAGCAGCCTACGAGATGGCGGCGCTTCGGAAAAACTGTTTTTT,CASSLRDGGASEKLFF,TRBJ1-4,-,TRBV6-1,-
TGTGCCAGCACGTTAACAGGGGGGCCAGGACAGCCCCAGCATTTT,CASTLTGGPGQPQHF,TRBJ1-5,TRBD1,TRBV2,many
TGTGCCAGCAGCTTTACGACAGGGGGTTTTGGCTACACCTTC,CASSFTTGGFGYTF,TRBJ1-2,TRBD1,TRBV11-2,-
TGTGCCAGCTCACCCCCAGCGATCTACGAGCAGTACTTC,CASSPPAIYEQYF,TRBJ2-7,-,TRBV18,many